This record looks at one TCR beta chain sequence and its context. Antigen: not known. The assay was immunoSEQ multiplex PCR, and TCRdb's table has in-frame clones only and misses some. The table records 40,000 to 50,000 clones, roughly 82% of them present only once. These data are taken from a study of a mutant IDH1 vaccine in newly diagnosed glioma. Study-wide background: Vaccines were begun 4-6 weeks after radiotherapy alone, or with temozolomide cycles. Overall study results and limits: The occurrence of vaccine-induced immune responses was seen in 90% to 95% of patients.

Regarding time point: week 47, end of study. Vaccine doses each comprised 300 ug of mutant IDH1 20-mer peptide, with topical imiquimod. The sample was PBMCs, taken from a glioma patient whose treatment included an IDH1 peptide vaccine. The receptor's source is a man between 18 and 29 years old with glioma. Some clones in this sample may be carry-over from other donors' samples.

The CDR3 nucleotides are TGTGCCAGCAGCCGAGGACAGGGGATGGACACTGAAGCTTTCTTT. It encodes CASSRGQGMDTEAFF. The chain links TRBV9 to TRBJ1-1; 9 bases are a match to TRBD1. Germline CDR1 is SGDLS and CDR2 is YYNGEE. V dropped 4 bases and J dropped 3; count of bases not matched to a gene: 7. The CDR3 totals 15 residues.